These 14 T cell receptor beta chains came from one sample sequenced in a study of blood T cell repertoires in COVID-19. The method was immunoSEQ multiplex PCR; TCRdb's version includes in-frame clones alone and lacks a portion of them. Of 150,000 to 250,000 clones in the sample, about 80% are singletons; the top ten hold 6% to 8%. Sequenced sample: PBMCs or T cells enriched from blood (not recorded which). The receptor set was obtained from a man aged 35-49 years who had recovered from COVID-19.

This chain links TRBV6-2 or TRBV6-3 with TRBJ1-3; D is possibly TRBD1 (5 bases). Germline CDR1 MNHEY, CDR2 SVGEGT. The CDR3 loop spans 16 amino acids. V lost 2 bases, J lost 0 bases, and 11 bases lay in between. The CDR3 region has the DNA TGTGCCAGCAGTTACGGATCAGGGTTCTCTGGAAACACCATATATTTT. Its translation: CASSYGSGFSGNTIYF.

This chain uses TRBV6-5 with TRBJ1-1; no definite D call. This CDR3 region has 13 residues. V lost 2 bases and J lost 5, with 9 bases in between. CDR1 MNHEY and CDR2 SVGAGI come from the germline V gene. CDR3 sequence reads: CASSYGSGTEAFF. CDR3 DNA sequence: TGTGCCAGCAGTTACGGATCGGGGACTGAAGCTTTCTTT.

The chain couples TRBV7-8 to TRBJ1-3; tentative D call: TRBD1 (6 bases). V was trimmed by 1 base and J by 4 bases, leaving 11 bases between them. This CDR3 spans 15 amino acids. Germline values: CDR1 SGHVS, CDR2 FQNEAQ. CDR3 sequence: CASSLGTDRGNTIYF. The CDR3, as DNA: TGTGCCAGCAGCTTAGGGACAGACAGAGGAAACACCATATATTTT.

The sample holds one count of this clone. V is TRBV18 and J is TRBJ1-1; D may be TRBD1 (6 bases). This CDR3 has 13 residues. The germline CDR1 and CDR2 sequences are KGHSH and LQKENI. Deletions cut 6 bases from V and 0 bases from J, with 8 bases between. The CDR3 nucleotides are TGTGCCAGCTCGGACAGCCTGAACACTGAAGCTTTCTTT. Translating it yields CASSDSLNTEAFF.

As concerns this clone: The sample contains more than one DNA sequence encoding this CDR3. This rearrangement joins TRBV12-3 or TRBV12-4 to TRBJ1-1, with D perhaps TRBD1 (5 bases). The CDR3 length is 13 residues. Trimming took 3 bases from V and 4 from J, leaving 9 bases between them. The CDR3 DNA reads as TGTGCCAGCAGTTTCGGGCAGGGCACTGAAGCTTTCTTT. Its translation: CASSFGQGTEAFF.

This clone has a handful of counts. The chain joins TRBV4-2 to TRBJ2-3; D is undetermined. The CDR3 contains 17 residues. The V end lost 1 base, the J end lost 0 bases, and 14 bases lay between the germline ends. Germline lookup yields CDR1 LGHNA and CDR2 YNFKEQ. CDR3 protein: CASSQVAAVTSTDTQYF. The CDR3 DNA follows: TGTGCCAGCAGCCAAGTTGCCGCGGTAACTAGCACAGATACGCAGTATTTT.

J is TRBJ2-6 and V is TRBV4-1; TRBD1 is a possible D gene (6 bases). This CDR3 spans 16 amino acids. Germline CDR1 is MGHRA and CDR2 is YSYEKL. V shed 0 bases and J shed 2 bases, with 8 bases lying between them. The CDR3 coding sequence is TGCGCCAGCAGCCAAGAAGAGGGGGCTGGGGCCAACGTCCTGACTTTC. Protein product: CASSQEEGAGANVLTF.

The J gene is TRBJ1-1, the V gene TRBV9, with TRBD1 matching 8 bases. The V gene's germline CDR1 is SGDLS and CDR2 YYNGEE. The CDR3 is made up of 13 amino acids. Trimming at V came to 5 bases and at J to 4 bases, leaving 4 bases not matched to a gene. CDR3: CASSVGQGTEAFF. The DNA for the CDR3 is TGTGCCAGCAGTGTTGGACAGGGCACTGAAGCTTTCTTT.

This clone has only a few counts. The chain couples TRBV4-3 to TRBJ1-2; 10 bases fit TRBD1. Germline CDR1 and CDR2: LGHNA and YSLEER. J was trimmed by 4 bases and V by 0 bases; bases with no gene match: 8. The CDR3 sequence is 17 residues long. The CDR3 here is CASSQDSSTGGVYGYTF. The CDR3 DNA is TGCGCCAGCAGCCAAGACTCGTCGACAGGGGGCGTCTATGGCTACACCTTC.

The CDR3 DNA reads TGTGCCAGCAGCCAAGTACTGGGGGCGCACACAGATACGCAGTATTTT. It codes for CASSQVLGAHTDTQYF. The chain joins TRBV14 to TRBJ2-3; a possible D gene is TRBD1 (6 bases). Looked up from germline, CDR1 is SGHDN and CDR2 is FVKESK. The ends were cut back, 1 base at V and 2 bases at J, with 13 bases in the middle. The CDR3 has 16 residues.

This clone was observed a single time. The gene calls are TRBV30 and TRBJ1-2; TRBD1 matches at 11 bases. V lost 4 bases, J lost 4 bases, and 8 bases stayed unmatched. The CDR3 loop spans 15 amino acids. CDR1 and CDR2 (germline): GTSNPN, SVGIG (reference sequence). Written as DNA, the CDR3 is TGTGCCTGGACCGCCGGGACAGGGGGAGGCTATGGCTACACCTTC. Protein: CAWTAGTGGGYGYTF. Variable domain in full (rest from reference TRBV30 and TRBJ1-2): SQTIHQWPATLVQPVGSPLSLECTVEGTSNPNLYWYRQAAGRGLQLLFYSVGIGQISSEVPQNLSASRPQDRQFILSSKKLLLSDSGFYLCAWTAGTGGGYGYTFGSGTRLTVV.

This sequence joins TRBV3-1 (or the pseudogene TRBV3-2) and TRBJ1-5, with 8 positions matching TRBD1. This CDR3 spans 14 amino acids. Germline V lookup: CDR1 LGHDT, CDR2 YNNKEL (reference sequence). Trimming at V came to 2 bases and at J to 7 bases, leaving 4 bases not matched to a gene. CDR3 in amino acids: CASSQQGATQPQHF. The CDR3 DNA follows: TGTGCCAGCAGCCAACAGGGGGCTACCCAGCCCCAGCATTTT.

The chain combines TRBV7-2 with TRBJ1-2; D is possibly TRBD1 (6 bases). Germline CDR1 SGHTA, CDR2 FQGNSA. This CDR3 spans 19 amino acids. The germline V and J ends were trimmed by 2 bases and 6 bases, with 28 bases remaining between them. The CDR3 sequence is CASSLYGRTDGRPIDGYTF. CDR3 nucleotides: TGTGCCAGCAGCTTATATGGAAGGACAGATGGAAGGCCTATTGATGGCTACACCTTC.

V usage is TRBV6-5 and J usage is TRBJ2-7; 8 bases are shared with TRBD1. The junction had 8 bases not matched to a gene; V was cut back by 8 bases and J by 2 bases. Germline assignment: CDR1 MNHEY and CDR2 SVGAGI. The CDR3 is made up of 14 amino acids. In DNA form, the CDR3 reads TGTGCCAGCGCCTTGAACAGGGGGACCTACGAGCAGTACTTC. Encoded protein: CASALNRGTYEQYF.